The 23 T cell receptor beta chains below come from one sample, sequenced in a study of T cell changes during pregnancy in multiple sclerosis. The method was immunoSEQ multiplex PCR; TCRdb's version includes in-frame clones alone and lacks a portion of them. In the table there are about 110,000 clones, 85% to 95% of which are singletons. The source was peripheral blood, collected in the third trimester of pregnancy. The origin of the receptors is a female donor in good health, enrolled as a control in a pregnancy study.

V gene TRBV9 combines with J gene TRBJ1-1; 10 nucleotides align to TRBD1. This CDR3 contains 16 residues. Germline V gene lookup returns CDR1 SGDLS and CDR2 YYNGEE. The ends lost 4 bases at V and 4 bases at J; junction bases unmatched: 10. The DNA for the CDR3 is TGTGCCAGCAGCCCCCTCGGGACAGGGGCGGGCACTGAAGCTTTCTTT. Its translation: CASSPLGTGAGTEAFF.

This sequence joins TRBV7-9 and TRBJ1-4; TRBD1 matches 7 bases. V lost 1 base to trimming and J lost 7 bases; unmatched junction nucleotides: 3. CDR3 size: 14 residues. Germline V lookup: CDR1 SEHNR, CDR2 FQNEAQ (reference sequence). The CDR3, as DNA: TGTGCCAGCAGCTTAGACAGGGGCGGTGAAAAACTGTTTTTT. It is translated as CASSLDRGGEKLFF.

The V call is TRBV7-3, the J call TRBJ1-2, with D perhaps TRBD1 (5 bases). The CDR3 covers 12 residues. V lost 6 bases, J lost 7 bases, and 12 bases lay in between. Germline V CDR1 and CDR2: SGHTA, FQGTGA. CDR3 residues: CASRAGEGGYTF. The DNA for the CDR3 is TGTGCCAGCAGGGCGGGGGAGGGTGGCTACACCTTC.

V and J are TRBV18 and TRBJ2-1; 10 bases agree with TRBD2. Unmatched junction bases numbered 4, after V lost 0 bases and J lost 5 bases. Germline CDR1 KGHSH, CDR2 LQKENI. CDR3 length: 16 residues. CDR3 region: CASSPPASGGHNEQFF. The DNA for the CDR3 is TGTGCCAGCTCACCACCGGCTAGCGGGGGTCACAATGAGCAGTTCTTC.

The chain is built from TRBV9 and TRBJ1-1; 7 bases fit TRBD1. Germline V gives CDR1 SGDLS, CDR2 YYNGEE. The trim removed 0 bases at V and 4 bases at J, leaving 6 bases unmatched. CDR3 size: 15 residues. CDR3: CASSVDTGVGTEAFF. The CDR3 DNA reads TGTGCCAGCAGCGTAGATACAGGGGTTGGCACTGAAGCTTTCTTT.

CDR3 nucleotides: TGTGCCAGCAGCCCCCCCAGTGAGACCCAGTACTTC. The encoded protein is CASSPPSETQYF. V gene TRBV7-2 combines with J gene TRBJ2-5; D not certain. The V gene lost 5 bases and the J gene lost 5 bases, with 9 bases spanning the gap. CDR1 and CDR2 (germline): SGHTA, FQGNSA. The CDR3 runs to 12 residues. The full variable domain, in which reference TRBV7-2 and TRBJ2-5 provide the parts outside the CDR3, is GAGVSQSPSNKVTEKGKDVELRCDPISGHTALYWYRQSLGQGLEFLIYFQGNSAPDKSGLPSDRFSAERTGGSVSTLTIQRTQQEDSAVYLCASSPPSETQYFGPGTRLLVL.

CDR3 sequence: CAWSPGITSGGNNEQFF. The CDR3 DNA reads as TGTGCCTGGAGTCCCGGAATCACTAGCGGGGGGAACAATGAGCAGTTCTTC. This chain links TRBV30 with TRBJ2-1, with TRBD2 matching 12 bases. CDR1 and CDR2 from the germline V gene are GTSNPN and SVGIG (reference sequence). CDR3 size: 17 residues. With V trimmed by 2 bases and J by 5 bases, 10 bases remained unmatched.

This chain uses TRBV7-2 with TRBJ1-2; 8 positions agree with TRBD1. The germline CDR1 and CDR2 sequences are SGHTA and FQGNSA. V trimming: 5 bases; J trimming: 7 bases; junction bases outside the gene matches: 3. The CDR3 runs to 12 residues. CDR3 DNA sequence: TGTGCCAGCAGCCCTGGACAGGGTGGCTACACCTTC. Translation: CASSPGQGGYTF.

The gene calls are TRBV30 and TRBJ1-5; a possible D gene is TRBD1 (6 bases). The germline CDR1 and CDR2 sequences are GTSNPN and SVGIG (reference sequence). With 6 bases removed from V and 3 bases from J, the gap between germline ends came to 15 bases. This CDR3 has 14 residues. CDR3 nucleotide sequence: TGTGCCTGTCTCCCACAGGGAAACAATCAGCCCCAGCATTTT. It translates to CACLPQGNNQPQHF.

The gene calls are TRBV6-1 and TRBJ2-3, with D perhaps TRBD1 (5 bases). CDR1 and CDR2 (germline): MNHNS, SASEGT. The CDR3 contains 15 residues. The V end lost 4 bases, the J end lost 2 bases, and 13 bases lay between the germline ends. CDR3 DNA sequence: TGTGCCAGCAGTGCTGATTATGGACACACAGATACGCAGTATTTT. This gives the protein CASSADYGHTDTQYF.

This chain joins TRBV5-1 and TRBJ1-1; 8 bases are a match to TRBD1. This CDR3 is 16 amino acids long. Trimming cost V 5 bases and J 6 bases; bases outside gene matches: 15. The V gene's germline CDR1 is SGHRS and CDR2 YFSETQ. CDR3 bases: TGCGCCAGCAGGCCTATTCTCCAGGGGGCTGGGTCTGAAGCTTTCTTT. Its translation: CASRPILQGAGSEAFF.

The V call is TRBV7-2, the J call TRBJ1-5, with TRBD1 as a possible D gene (6 bases). This CDR3 is 14 amino acids long. Trimming shortened V by 4 bases and J by 5 bases, and 12 bases separated the two germline ends. The germline gives CDR1 SGHTA, CDR2 FQGNSA. The CDR3 coding sequence is TGTGCCAGCAGCTCGACAGGTACCTATCAGCCCCAGCATTTT. It codes for CASSSTGTYQPQHF.

The chain has TRBV11-2 and TRBJ2-3, with 9 bases fitting TRBD2. The CDR3 sequence is 17 residues long. The V segment lost 1 base and the J segment 1 base; nucleotides outside the gene matches: 6. Germline values: CDR1 SGHAT, CDR2 FQNNGV. Here the CDR3 reads CASSLGYSGGRTDTQYF. Written as DNA, the CDR3 is TGTGCCAGCAGCTTAGGATATAGCGGGGGACGCACAGATACGCAGTATTTT. Variable domain in full (rest from reference TRBV11-2 and TRBJ2-3): EAGVAQSPRYKIIEKRQSVAFWCNPISGHATLYWYQQILGQGPKLLIQFQNNGVVDDSQLPKDRFSAERLKGVDSTLKIQPAKLEDSAVYLCASSLGYSGGRTDTQYFGPGTRLTVL.

The gene calls are TRBV5-4 and TRBJ2-1; maybe TRBD1 (5 bases). Trimming cost V 0 bases and J 2 bases, with 9 bases left between them. From germline, CDR1 is SGHNT and CDR2 YYREEE (reference sequence). The CDR3 spans 15 residues. This CDR3 reads CASSLAGPAYNEQFF. The DNA of the CDR3 is TGTGCCAGCAGCTTGGCAGGGCCAGCCTACAATGAGCAGTTCTTC.

V is TRBV21-1 and J is TRBJ1-2. TRBV21-1 constitutes a pseudogene. The CDR3 has 15 amino acids. The CDR3 region has the DNA TGTGCCAGCAGCAAAGGTCTCGGGAGGGCTGATGGCTACACCTTC. Amino acid sequence: CASSKGLGRADGYTF.

V gene TRBV5-5 combines with J gene TRBJ1-2; D is unresolved. The length of the CDR3 is 13 residues. CDR1 is SGHKS, CDR2 YYEKEE, per germline (reference sequence). The V gene lost 5 bases and the J gene lost 6 bases, with 14 bases spanning the gap. In DNA, the CDR3 is TGTGCCAGCAGACAAAACCCAGGTGATGGCTACACCTTC. Protein sequence: CASRQNPGDGYTF.

The chain joins TRBV7-9 to TRBJ1-1; 7 positions agree with TRBD1. The CDR3 extends over 15 amino acids. V lost 5 bases and J lost 0; bases outside the gene matches: 6. Germline V CDR1 and CDR2: SEHNR, FQNEAQ (reference sequence). CDR3 nucleotides: TGTGCCAGCAGCCAATGGGACAGCCTGAACACTGAAGCTTTCTTT. It translates to CASSQWDSLNTEAFF.

The gene calls are TRBV10-2 and TRBJ1-5, with TRBD1 matching over 10 bases. Trimming at V came to 6 bases and at J to 5 bases, leaving 7 bases not matched to a gene. Germline assignment: CDR1 WSHSY and CDR2 SAAADI. This CDR3 comprises 15 residues. CDR3 coding DNA: TGCGCCAGCAGCTACTCAGGGACAGGGGATCAGCCCCAGCATTTT. This codes for CASSYSGTGDQPQHF.

The rearrangement uses TRBV10-3 and TRBJ2-7; 8 nucleotides agree with TRBD2. Trimming at V came to 2 bases and at J to 3 bases, leaving 0 bases not matched to a gene. Germline CDR1 is ENHRY and CDR2 is SYGVKD. The CDR3 totals 13 residues. CDR3: CAISERGGYEQYF. The DNA for the CDR3 is TGTGCCATCAGTGAGCGGGGGGGCTACGAGCAGTACTTC.

The chain joins TRBV30 to TRBJ1-1; D may be TRBD1 (5 bases). Deletions cut 7 bases from V and 0 bases from J, with 9 bases between. This CDR3 comprises 12 residues. CDR1 GTSNPN and CDR2 SVGIG come from the germline V gene (reference sequence). The CDR3 loop reads CAYSRVNTEAFF. The CDR3 DNA sequence: TGTGCCTATTCCAGGGTGAACACTGAAGCTTTCTTT.

The chain recombines TRBV5-1 with TRBJ2-5; 8 nucleotides line up with TRBD2. Near its end, the DNA agrees better with TRBJ2-7, so the J call may be wrong. The CDR3 length is 15 residues. Germline-derived CDR1 and CDR2 are SGHRS and YFSETQ. CDR3: CASSLVAGSSYEQYF. DNA for the CDR3: TGCGCCAGCAGCTTGGTAGCGGGAAGCTCCTACGAGCAGTACTTC.

The chain couples TRBV19 to TRBJ1-5; D remains ambiguous. Germline V lookup: CDR1 LNHDA, CDR2 SQIVND (reference sequence). V lost 0 bases and J 6 bases, leaving 6 bases between the germline ends. The CDR3 is 13 amino acids. The CDR3, as DNA: TGTGCCAGTAGTATAGATCCCGGTCAGCCCCAGCATTTT. Its translation is CASSIDPGQPQHF.

The chain couples TRBV20-1 to TRBJ2-1; possibly TRBD2 for D (5 bases). The CDR3 runs 11 residues. Germline V gene data show CDR1 as DFQATT and CDR2 as SNEGSKA (reference sequence). Trimming left V 1 base short and J 8 bases short, with 6 bases between. The CDR3 DNA sequence: TGCAGTGCTAGAGCGAGGGATGAGCAGTTCTTC. It translates to CSARARDEQFF.